This T cell receptor beta chain was captured by sequencing in a study of blood T cell repertoires in COVID-19. Study-wide background: There were acute and convalescent COVID-19 samples, and they came from the United States, Italy and Spain.

With 8 bases removed from V and 16 bases from J, the gap between germline ends came to 21 bases. Germline lookup yields CDR1 MNHEY and CDR2 SVGAGI. CDR3 size: 13 residues. The authors' processing: Quantification of nucleated cells was approximated via reference gene primer amplification. The data were produced by immunoSEQ multiplex PCR, yet TCRdb's version contains in-frame clones alone and is incomplete. That table furnishes V, J and clone size, whereas the DNA furnished D and trimming. The top ten hold roughly 10% of the sample, which has about 98,000 clones, approximately 79% seen once. Sequencing was done on a sample of peripheral blood. The origin of this receptor is a man between 65 and 80 years old with active or convalescent COVID-19. The chain is built from TRBV6-5 and TRBJ1-6; tentatively, D is TRBD1 (6 bases). As DNA, the CDR3 is TGTGCCAGCGAATCAACCAGGACAGCCCCACTCCACTTT. It codes for CASESTRTAPLHF.